A single sample is the source of the 16 T cell receptor beta chains below, sequenced in a study of technical replicates of blood from several donors (dated by TCRdb to about 2017). Libraries were made using the immunoSEQ multiplex PCR assay. TCRdb's version of the immuneACCESS table is confined to in-frame rearrangements and falls short of the full clone set. An unresolved V gene accounts for under half of the shortfall where checked; the remainder is of unknown origin. Counted in this sample were under 110,000 clones; 96% of them appeared once. The ten largest clones add up to 0.2% to 0.25% of the sample. The sequenced material came from T cells isolated from PBMCs. The receptor set was obtained from a human donor in good health.

This chain connects TRBV14 to TRBJ2-1, with 12 bases that match TRBD2. The CDR3 has 18 amino acids. Germline V CDR1 and CDR2: SGHDN, FVKESK. With V trimmed by 1 base and J by 4 bases, 8 bases remained unmatched. The CDR3 coding sequence is TGTGCCAGCAGCCAAGTGCTAGCGGGGGGGCCGTCATACAATGAGCAGTTCTTC. This translates into CASSQVLAGGPSYNEQFF.

The chain recombines TRBV29-1 with TRBJ2-1; 7 positions match TRBD2. CDR1 and CDR2 (germline): SQVTM, ANQGSEA. V gave up 5 bases and J gave up 9 bases; unmatched junction bases: 10. This CDR3 spans 13 amino acids. The CDR3 spells CSVQGRGVSEQFF. DNA of the CDR3: TGCAGCGTTCAAGGCCGGGGGGTAAGTGAGCAGTTCTTC.

The CDR3 DNA sequence: TGTGCCAGCAGTTTAGCAGTCCACCAAGAGACCCAGTACTTC. Its protein is CASSLAVHQETQYF. The chain couples TRBV28 to TRBJ2-5; D remains ambiguous. CDR3 size: 14 residues. Germline V gives CDR1 MDHEN, CDR2 SYDVKM. V lost 2 bases and J 0 bases, leaving 7 bases between the germline ends.

This clone was seen a few times. The chain joins TRBV9 to TRBJ1-5; weak D call: TRBD1 (5 bases). The length of the CDR3 is 14 residues. Germline V gives CDR1 SGDLS, CDR2 YYNGEE. The V end lost 3 bases, the J end lost 2 bases, and 9 bases lay between the germline ends. The CDR3 coding sequence is TGTGCCAGCAGCGGCCAAGGGGGCAATCAGCCCCAGCATTTT. Protein: CASSGQGGNQPQHF.

This sequence joins TRBV2 and TRBJ2-5; 9 positions agree with TRBD2. V dropped 7 bases and J dropped 2; count of bases not matched to a gene: 11. The CDR3 runs 16 residues. In germline, CDR1 is SNHLY, CDR2 FYNNEI. The DNA of the CDR3 is TGTGCCAGCAATCTACGTGGCGGGAGGGTTCAAGAGACCCAGTACTTC. Protein product: CASNLRGGRVQETQYF.

The J gene is TRBJ2-7, the V gene TRBV27; 9 bases map to TRBD1. The CDR3 is 16 amino acids. Germline V gene sequence: CDR1 MNHEY, CDR2 SMNVEV (reference sequence). The V segment lost 6 bases and the J segment 5 bases; nucleotides outside the gene matches: 14. The CDR3 spells CASRVGRQGGRNEQYF. The CDR3, as DNA: TGTGCCAGCAGGGTCGGTCGACAGGGGGGTCGAAACGAGCAGTACTTC.

J is TRBJ2-1 and V is TRBV7-3; TRBD2 matches at 7 bases. V lost 2 bases, J lost 10 bases, and 5 bases stayed unmatched. Germline V CDR1 and CDR2: SGHTA, FQGTGA. The CDR3 is made up of 13 amino acids. The CDR3 DNA follows: TGTGCCAGCAGCTTAGTCCAGGGAGGGGAGCAGTTCTTC. Amino acid sequence: CASSLVQGGEQFF.

The chain combines TRBV5-1 with TRBJ1-2; 8 nucleotides match TRBD1. CDR1 and CDR2 (germline): SGHRS, YFSETQ. V was clipped by 3 bases and J by 5 bases; unmatched bases: 9. The CDR3 totals 15 residues. The chain's CDR3 is CASSSALTGEYGYTF. The DNA of the CDR3 is TGCGCCAGCAGCTCCGCTTTGACAGGGGAGTATGGCTACACCTTC.

The J gene is TRBJ2-4, the V gene TRBV19, with TRBD1 matching over 9 bases. This CDR3 has 15 residues. Germline CDR1 is LNHDA and CDR2 is SQIVND (reference sequence). The trim removed 7 bases at V and 8 bases at J, leaving 12 bases unmatched. The CDR3 region is CASTTADRGLHIQYF. In DNA, the CDR3 is TGTGCCAGTACAACGGCGGACAGGGGTTTACACATTCAGTACTTC.

V usage is TRBV25-1 and J usage is TRBJ2-2, with 9 positions matching TRBD2. V was clipped by 1 base and J by 4 bases; unmatched bases: 7. CDR1 MGHDK and CDR2 SYGVNS come from the germline V gene. This CDR3 has 17 amino acids. The CDR3: CASSELGLASSTGELFF. The CDR3 nucleotides are TGTGCCAGCAGTGAATTGGGACTAGCATCAAGCACCGGGGAGCTGTTTTTT.

The rearrangement uses TRBV6-1 and TRBJ1-1; 9 nucleotides match TRBD1. The CDR3 covers 14 residues. V dropped 5 bases and J dropped 7; count of bases not matched to a gene: 8. The germline V gene encodes CDR1 MNHNS and CDR2 SASEGT. The CDR3 sequence is CASSFGPGQGEAFF. For the CDR3, the DNA is TGTGCCAGCAGTTTCGGGCCGGGACAGGGTGAAGCTTTCTTT.

The chain joins TRBV11-3 to TRBJ2-6, with D perhaps TRBD1 (7 bases). The CDR3 is made up of 16 amino acids. The V end was cut by 5 bases, the J end by 4 bases, with 15 bases between. Germline CDR1 reads SGHNT; CDR2 reads YENEEA. The CDR3 reads CASSTRQGLGANVLTF. CDR3 sequence (DNA): TGTGCCAGCAGCACCAGACAGGGACTGGGGGCCAACGTCCTGACTTTC.

The chain carries TRBV2 and TRBJ2-3, with D hard to call. The V end lost 2 bases, the J end lost 0 bases, and 9 bases lay between the germline ends. There are 15 residues in the CDR3. Per the germline V gene, CDR1 is SNHLY and CDR2 is FYNNEI. CDR3 coding DNA: TGTGCCAGCAGTGAACGTCAGAAGAGCACAGATACGCAGTATTTT. It translates to CASSERQKSTDTQYF.

The V gene is TRBV28, the J gene TRBJ1-1; possible D gene TRBD1, 5 bases. The CDR3 has 16 amino acids. Germline CDR1 and CDR2: MDHEN and SYDVKM. Trimming shortened V by 5 bases and J by 8 bases, and 24 bases separated the two germline ends. The CDR3 sequence is CASSRGAAGGVREAFF. DNA of the CDR3: TGTGCCAGCAGTCGCGGGGCGGCAGGCGGAGTACGCGAAGCTTTCTTT. Full variable domain (missing parts from reference TRBV28 and TRBJ1-1): DVKVTQSSRYLVKRTGEKVFLECVQDMDHENMFWYRQDPGLGLRLIYFSYDVKMKEKGDIPEGYSVSREKKERFSLILESASTNQTSMYLCASSRGAAGGVREAFFGQGTRLTVV.

This sequence joins TRBV5-1 and TRBJ1-2; 7 positions match TRBD1. The CDR3 sequence is 13 residues long. With V trimmed by 4 bases and J by 5 bases, 5 bases remained unmatched. Germline V gene lookup returns CDR1 SGHRS and CDR2 YFSETQ. CDR3 DNA sequence: TGCGCCAGCAGCCTCGGGACAGATTATGGCTACACCTTC. Its translation: CASSLGTDYGYTF.

CDR3 residues: CASSYGPDTQYF. The CDR3 bases are TGTGCCAGCAGTTACGGCCCAGATACGCAGTATTTT. V usage is TRBV6-5 and J usage is TRBJ2-3, with D unclear. V shed 2 bases and J shed 4 bases, with 4 bases lying between them. Per germline, CDR1 MNHEY and CDR2 SVGAGI. The CDR3 contains 12 residues.